Following are 7 T cell receptor beta chains from one sample sequenced in a study of immune heterogeneity within non-small cell lung tumors. Genomic DNA extracted from bulk tumor tissue served as template. A total of around 660 ng was used per sample. Biopsy collection occurred during surgery, with several far-apart biopsies per primary tumor. Patients had untreated, newly diagnosed non-small cell lung cancer and underwent curative surgery. Multiplex PCR was performed with 32 V and 13 J primers, and it amplified TCR beta CDR3. A single record per CDR3 protein comes from TCRdb applying MiXCR to the multiplex PCR reads. Seen here are around 16,000 distinct CDR3 sequences, roughly 29% observed once, and the top ten hold about 4.2%. The specimen sequenced was lung tumor tissue. Receptors were obtained from a man between 35 and 55 years old with non-small cell lung cancer.

This clonotype has ten or more counts. V and J are TRBV7-2 and TRBJ1-3; 8 bases match TRBD1. Germline V gene lookup returns CDR1 SGHTA and CDR2 FQGNSA. The CDR3 totals 14 residues. After removal of 4 bases from V and 1 base from J, the junction contained 0 bases not matched to a gene. The CDR3 sequence is CASSWTGSGNTIYF. As DNA, the CDR3 is TGTGCCAGCAGCTGGACAGGGTCTGGAAACACCATATATTTT.

This clonotype was recorded many times. This chain connects TRBV25-1 to TRBJ2-7; 7 nucleotides align to TRBD2. Germline assignment: CDR1 MGHDK and CDR2 SYGVNS. The CDR3 is 17 residues long. The junction had 10 bases not matched to a gene; V was cut back by 2 bases and J by 0 bases. The CDR3 here is CASSERGWRESSYEQYF. CDR3 nucleotides: TGTGCCAGCAGTGAAAGGGGATGGCGGGAGAGCTCCTACGAGCAGTACTTC.

This clonotype was observed many times. The rearrangement joins TRBV4-2 to TRBJ1-2; D perhaps matches TRBD1 (5 bases). Per germline, CDR1 LGHNA and CDR2 YNFKEQ. The CDR3 has 15 amino acids. V shed 4 bases and J shed 0 bases, with 12 bases lying between them. The CDR3 loop is CASSLRDGANYGYTF. CDR3 sequence (DNA): TGTGCCAGCAGCCTCCGGGACGGAGCTAACTATGGCTACACCTTC.

This sequence joins TRBV18 and TRBJ2-1, with 8 bases that match TRBD2. Germline CDR1 and CDR2: KGHSH and LQKENI. Unmatched junction bases numbered 7, after V lost 6 bases and J lost 3 bases. The CDR3 covers 15 residues. The CDR3 reads CASSKDSGNYNEQFF. The CDR3 DNA follows: TGTGCCAGCTCCAAGGATAGCGGGAACTACAATGAGCAGTTCTTC.

This clonotype was detected ten times or more. This sequence joins TRBV5-6 and TRBJ2-7; 10 bases line up with TRBD2. This CDR3 region has 15 residues. Germline V gene lookup returns CDR1 SGHDT and CDR2 YYEEEE. V was clipped by 0 bases and J by 9 bases; unmatched bases: 9. The CDR3 bases are TGTGCCAGCAGCTTGGAGACTAGCGGGCTACGGGGGCAGTACTTC. Protein: CASSLETSGLRGQYF.

This clonotype appeared a few times. V and J are TRBV24-1 and TRBJ2-4, with unresolved D. The CDR3 consists of 13 residues. Germline V gene data show CDR1 as KGHDR and CDR2 as SFDVKD. The V end lost 6 bases, the J end lost 6 bases, and 11 bases lay between the germline ends. As DNA, the CDR3 is TGTGCCACCAGTACACGGCGGACAAACATTCAGTACTTC. Its translation is CATSTRRTNIQYF.

The rearrangement joins TRBV4-2 to TRBJ2-1, with 8 bases that match TRBD1. The germline CDR1 and CDR2 sequences are LGHNA and YNFKEQ. Trimming at V came to 0 bases and at J to 8 bases, leaving 12 bases not matched to a gene. The CDR3 runs to 17 residues. CDR3 residues: CASSQEGDRRFPYEQFF. CDR3 DNA sequence: TGTGCCAGCAGCCAAGAGGGGGACAGGAGGTTTCCGTATGAGCAGTTCTTC.